This T cell receptor (beta chain) was captured by sequencing in a study of beta chain features in type 1 diabetes. Findings of the study overall: Patients with type 1 diabetes showed fewer VDJ junction insertions and more deletions. Across all four CD4+ subsets, people with type 1 diabetes showed modestly shorter TCRB CDR3s.

Isolated RNA was reverse transcribed in full, so expressed TCRB transcripts were sequenced. Libraries were prepared by immunoSEQ multiplex PCR; TCRdb keeps only in-frame clonotypes and omits some of them. The table shows about 240,000 clones, with approximately 14% occurring only once. CDR3 length: 14 residues. V was clipped by 9 bases and J by 2 bases, with 14 bases between them. Germline-derived CDR1 and CDR2 are LNHDA and SQIVND (reference sequence). This clone was detected a few times. Its target is unknown. It was via CD45RO/CCR7/CD25/CD127/CD95/CD27 that CD4+ naive, central memory, regulatory and stem cell-like memory cells were sorted.

This clonotype originated in a man under 40 with type 1 diabetes. J is TRBJ2-1 and V is TRBV19, with D perhaps TRBD1 (6 bases). The material sequenced was naive CD4+ T cells from blood. This CDR3 reads CASAETGTYNEQFF. CDR3 DNA: TGTGCCAGCGCGGAGACAGGAACCTACAATGAGCAGTTCTTC.